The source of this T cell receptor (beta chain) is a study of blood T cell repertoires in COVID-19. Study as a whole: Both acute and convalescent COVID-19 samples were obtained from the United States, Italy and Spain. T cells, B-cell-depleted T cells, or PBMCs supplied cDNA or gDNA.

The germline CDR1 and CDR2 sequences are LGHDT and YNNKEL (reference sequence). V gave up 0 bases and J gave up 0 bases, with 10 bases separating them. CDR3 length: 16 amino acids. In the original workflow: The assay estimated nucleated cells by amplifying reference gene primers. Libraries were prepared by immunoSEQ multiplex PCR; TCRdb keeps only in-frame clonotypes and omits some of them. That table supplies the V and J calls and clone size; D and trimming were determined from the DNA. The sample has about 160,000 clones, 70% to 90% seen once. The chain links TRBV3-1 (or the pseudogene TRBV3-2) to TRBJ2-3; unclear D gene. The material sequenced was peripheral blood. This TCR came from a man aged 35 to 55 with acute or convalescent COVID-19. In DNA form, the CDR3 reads TGTGCCAGCAGCCAAGATTGGTTGGCTAGCACAGATACGCAGTATTTT. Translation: CASSQDWLASTDTQYF.